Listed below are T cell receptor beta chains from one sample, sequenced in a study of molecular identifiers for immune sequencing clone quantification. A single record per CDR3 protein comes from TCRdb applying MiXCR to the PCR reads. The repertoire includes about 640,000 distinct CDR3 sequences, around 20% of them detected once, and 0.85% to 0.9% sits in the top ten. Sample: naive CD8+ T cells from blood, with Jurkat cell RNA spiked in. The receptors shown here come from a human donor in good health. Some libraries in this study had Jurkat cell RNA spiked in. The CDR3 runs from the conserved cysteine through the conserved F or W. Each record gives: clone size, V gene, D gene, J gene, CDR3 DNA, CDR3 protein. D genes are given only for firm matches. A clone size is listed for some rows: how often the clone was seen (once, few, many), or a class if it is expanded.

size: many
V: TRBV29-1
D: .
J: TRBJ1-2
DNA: TGCAGCGTTGGGGCAGAAGATGGCTACACCTTC
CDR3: CSVGAEDGYTF

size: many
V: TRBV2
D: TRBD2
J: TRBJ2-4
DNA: TGTGCCAGCGGGGGGGGGGCCAAAAACATTCAGTACTTC
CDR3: CASGGGAKNIQYF

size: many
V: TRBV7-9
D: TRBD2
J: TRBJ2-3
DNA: TGTGCCAGCAGCCCCATACCCGGGACTAGCGGGAGGGCCGCGGCAGATACGCAGTATTTT
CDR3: CASSPIPGTSGRAAADTQYF

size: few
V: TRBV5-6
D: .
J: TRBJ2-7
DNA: TGTGCCAGCGGCTTGGGTGCCGAGCAGTACTTC
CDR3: CASGLGAEQYF

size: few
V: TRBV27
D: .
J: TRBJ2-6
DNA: TGTGCCAGCAGTTCCCCCGGGCCCCGCTCTGGGGCCAACGTCCTGACTTTC
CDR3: CASSSPGPRSGANVLTF

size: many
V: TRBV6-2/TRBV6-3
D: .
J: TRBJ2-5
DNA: TGTGCCAGCAGTTACTTCCGACAGGCGGAGACCCAGTACTTC
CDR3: CASSYFRQAETQYF

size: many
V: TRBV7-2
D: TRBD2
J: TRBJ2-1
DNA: TGTGCCAGCAGCTTTTCTAGCGGGGGCTCTAATGAGCAGTTCTTC
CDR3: CASSFSSGGSNEQFF

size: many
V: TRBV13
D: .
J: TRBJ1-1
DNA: TGTGCCAGCAGCTTAAACCCCCCCGGGGGGGATACTGAAGCTTTCTTT
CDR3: CASSLNPPGGDTEAFF

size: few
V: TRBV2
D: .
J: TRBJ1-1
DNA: TGTGCCAGCAGCGAGGGACGTGGGATGAACACTGAAGCTTTCTTT
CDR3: CASSEGRGMNTEAFF

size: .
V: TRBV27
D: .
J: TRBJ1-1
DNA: TGTGCCAGCAGTTTCCTTGGGGGGCCCACTGAAACTTTCTTT
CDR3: CASSFLGGPTETFF

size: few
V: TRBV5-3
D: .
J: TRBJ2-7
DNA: TGTGCCAGCAGCTGGGGGGGGGGGACAGAGACCTACGAGCAGTACTTC
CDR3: CASSWGGGTETYEQYF

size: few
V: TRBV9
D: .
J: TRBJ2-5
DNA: TGTGCCAGCAGCCTCGCTGGAGGGGAAACACAAGAGACCCAGTACTTC
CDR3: CASSLAGGETQETQYF